This T cell receptor beta chain came from a study of blood T cells in healthy people across ages. A second PCR of 7 to 11 cycles used a sample-barcoded 5' primer and a J-beta primer mix. TCRdb fed the 5' RACE reads into MiXCR, producing one record per CDR3 protein. The sample has approximately 960,000 distinct CDR3 sequences; roughly 29% are singletons. Trimming removed 7 bases at V and 3 bases at J, with 22 bases between. From germline, CDR1 is MNHNS and CDR2 SASEGT. The CDR3 runs to 16 residues. Another study also made use of these data, one on T cells of mothers and their children.

The sequenced material came from blood. This chain links TRBV6-1 with TRBJ2-7; D call uncertain. The receptor comes from a woman in her thirties or forties in good health. CDR3 nucleotide sequence: TGTGCCAGCACCGCCAATGACCGAGATTGGGACTACGAGCAGTACTTC. This translates into CASTANDRDWDYEQYF.